Presented here are 2 T cell receptor beta chains from one specimen sequenced in a study of persistence of HIV-infected CD4 T cells. Stimulation used around 10 ug/mL lysate from CMV-infected fibroblasts. CD40L/CD69 double-negative CD45RO-high memory CD4+ T cells were collected. The libraries were made with immunoSEQ version 4 in survey mode. Generated by immunoSEQ multiplex PCR, the TCRdb table keeps only in-frame clones and is missing some. The profile covers 40,000 to 55,000 clones, with around 75% appearing a single time and around 3% taken by the ten largest. For these TCRs, the target antigens are not known. This sample comprised CD4+ T cells sorted from PBMCs after 18-hour stimulation, obtained from a patient who received antiretroviral therapy. The receptor source for this set is an adult man with HIV who was CMV-seropositive.

V gene TRBV10-3 combines with J gene TRBJ1-6; D not certain. V lost 2 bases, J lost 6 bases, and 11 bases lay in between. CDR3 length equals 15 residues. Germline values: CDR1 ENHRY, CDR2 SYGVKD. This CDR3 reads CAISEEPNPNSPLHF. In DNA, the CDR3 is TGTGCCATCAGTGAGGAACCGAACCCTAATTCACCCCTCCACTTT.

CDR3 amino acids: CSARRQGYTF. For the CDR3, the DNA is TGCAGTGCTAGGAGACAGGGCTACACCTTC. This chain links TRBV20-1 with TRBJ1-2, with D perhaps matching TRBD1 (5 bases). Per the germline V gene, CDR1 is DFQATT and CDR2 is SNEGSKA (reference sequence). The CDR3 extends over 10 amino acids. The V and J ends lost 3 bases and 8 bases respectively, with 7 bases between them.